Given below is one T cell receptor (beta chain) in context. Which antigen it targets is not known. Per-base qualities were not stored, and no clone one base away is much larger. The High Capacity cDNA Reverse Transcription Kit was used to reverse transcribe all of the isolated RNA, meaning that expressed TCRB transcripts were what got sequenced. Deep immunoSEQ sequencing was performed on naive, central memory and regulatory T cell samples, with an average of about 3.6 million total reads per sample. After sorted cells were lysed in RLT buffer, RNA was extracted with DNase-treated RNeasy Micro or Mini kits, with the choice depending on cell number. Each cell subset was processed separately to prevent cross-contamination, with patient and healthy donor samples processed together. Using the immunoSEQ multiplex PCR, TCRB sequences were amplified from cDNA into 87-bp fragments spanning the CDR3 region. Amplicons were sequenced on the Illumina HiSeq platform. In the source study's methods: PCR bias was computationally corrected using synthetic template baselines, reads within Hamming distance 2 were collapsed, and singletons that could not be merged were discarded. Reads were aligned against IMGT so that V, D and J genes, CDR3 length and insertions or deletions at six rearrangement sites could be assigned. Within each subset, clonotype counts were normalized to the number of sorted cells before true diversity and Gini coefficients were calculated with the tcR R package. The overlap coefficient, calculated on TCRB nucleotide sequences, was used to measure repertoire sharing. Here the immuneACCESS table is served through TCRdb, limited to in-frame sequences with V and J called. Missing clones are a known gap in these copies; in checked studies unresolved V genes cover under half, and the rest lacks a known reason. For V, J and clone size, that table is used; D and trimming come from the DNA. A total of some 150,000 clones appear in this sample, approximately 10% of them only once. The ten largest clonotypes hold roughly 0.7% of the sample.

The junction shows trimming of 3 bases on V and 2 bases on J, plus 14 bases between the germline ends. From a lookup of the germline V gene, CDR1 and CDR2 are SGHDN and FVKESK. From cysteine to phenylalanine, the CDR3 is 15 amino acids long. The DNA shown is the 45-base CDR3, in frame from base 1. The data derive from a study of beta chain features in type 1 diabetes (dated by TCRdb to 2016 to 2019). Describing the broader study: No differences in mean age, gender distribution, total cell number or subset yield were found between patients and healthy donors. In the study, TCRB repertoires of sorted circulating CD4+ T cell subsets from recently diagnosed type 1 diabetes patients were compared with those of matched healthy donors. Whereas all 30 or so donors provided naive and central memory subsets, regulatory and stem cell-like memory subsets were isolated from just 8 patients and roughly 8 healthy donors. A total of 100 million to 110 million sorted cells were examined across all samples, and a strong correlation was observed between cell number per subset and RNA yield. The study at large found these results: Patients with type 1 diabetes made fewer insertions and deleted more nucleotides at VDJ recombination sites, implying thymic rearrangement abnormalities. Because cDNA was sequenced instead of genomic DNA, highly expressing activated cells could be over-represented, though the groups showed no difference in activation or CD3 levels. PCR may preferentially amplify shorter templates, but because patient and control samples were amplified and corrected together, any resulting skew would affect both groups equally. A moderate but significant shortening of TCRB CDR3 length was observed in type 1 diabetes patients in all four CD4+ subsets. Only small numbers of individuals were included in the HLA sub-analyses, which left unresolved whether HLA type had any influence on TCRB rearrangement. Naive, central memory and regulatory TCRB repertoires appeared to be more similar among patients than among healthy donors.

From each donor, a single peripheral blood sample of approximately 120 mL on average was drawn into heparinised tubes. A BD FACSAria II and a panel including CD45RO, CCR7, CD25, CD127, CD95 and CD27 were used to sort naive, central memory, regulatory and stem cell-like memory CD4+ T cells. A purity above 98% was achieved for all sorted populations. PBMCs were isolated immediately by Lymphoprep density gradient centrifugation and stained directly without culture. So that batch effects would be minimized, each experiment stained and sorted samples in pairs, pairing one healthy donor with one patient.

Recombination connected TRBV14 to TRBJ2-7; the D segment could be TRBD1, given 6 matching bases. Specimen: central memory CD4+ T cells from blood. The TCR comes from a woman in her 30s with type 1 diabetes. The encoded CDR3 is CASSQATGGPYEQYF. The DNA sequence reads TGTGCCAGCAGCCAGGCGACAGGCGGTCCCTACGAGCAGTACTTC.